This T cell receptor beta chain appears in the sequencing data of a study of beta chain features in type 1 diabetes. In the study overall: What patients shared with healthy donors was a similar profile of age, gender and cell yields. Cells sorted and examined across all samples totaled nearly 110,000,000.

Study-level results: Shorter TCRB CDR3s, moderately but significantly so, marked every one of the four CD4+ subsets in Type 1 diabetes patients. No resolution was reached here on whether HLA type influences TCRB rearrangement. More deletions and fewer insertions at VDJ junctions were found in patients with type 1 diabetes.

Expressed TCRB transcripts got sequenced, as all isolated RNA was reverse transcribed. Method: immunoSEQ multiplex PCR; TCRdb's copy keeps in-frame clones and lacks some. The profile shows about 25,000 clones, about 49% of them singletons. This clone was recorded a few times. What it binds is unknown. The receptor was isolated from a man between 25 and 39 years old with type 1 diabetes. The sequencing input was stem cell memory CD4+ T cells from blood.

CDR3 bases: TGCGCCAGCAGCCAACCGGGGACTAGCGGGGGGGATGGGAATGAGCAGTTCTTC. It yields the protein CASSQPGTSGGDGNEQFF. The chain recombines TRBV4-1 with TRBJ2-1, with 16 bases matching TRBD2. The CDR3 has 18 amino acids. Per germline, CDR1 MGHRA and CDR2 YSYEKL. The V gene end was trimmed by 2 bases and the J gene end by 7 bases; junction bases not matched to a gene: 8.